One and the same sample provided the 20 T cell receptor beta chains below, sequenced in a study of blood T cell repertoires in COVID-19. Sequenced by immunoSEQ multiplex PCR; TCRdb stores in-frame clones only, minus some. The sample holds approximately 10,000 clones, about four fifths seen once. The sequenced sample consisted of peripheral blood. These receptors came from a man over 45 with active COVID-19.

The J gene is TRBJ1-4, the V gene TRBV2, with a weak D call TRBD1 (5 bases). Trimming removed 8 bases at V and 3 bases at J, with 10 bases between. The CDR3 is 13 amino acids. Germline CDR1 is SNHLY and CDR2 is FYNNEI. CDR3 nucleotides: TGTGCCAGCTCAGGGCCGGCTAATGAAAAACTGTTTTTT. Translated, it gives CASSGPANEKLFF.

This clone was picked up a small number of times. The CDR3 DNA follows: TGTGCCAGCAGCCCTGGGGACAGCTACGAGCAGTACTTC. It encodes CASSPGDSYEQYF. This chain connects TRBV7-9 to TRBJ2-7; the match to TRBD1 covers 7 bases. Germline V lookup: CDR1 SEHNR, CDR2 FQNEAQ (reference sequence). The CDR3 covers 13 residues. The V and J ends lost 5 bases and 3 bases, in that order; junction bases with no gene match: 4.

The chain combines TRBV3-1 (or the pseudogene TRBV3-2) with TRBJ2-1; tentative D call: TRBD1 (5 bases). Trimming stripped 3 bases from V and 10 bases from J, with 13 bases between. CDR1 and CDR2 from the germline V gene are LGHDT and YNNKEL (reference sequence). The CDR3 totals 13 residues. The CDR3 nucleotides read TGTGCCAGCAGCCAGGGGCGCGATGGGGAGCAGTTCTTC. Translation: CASSQGRDGEQFF.

This chain connects TRBV6-5 to TRBJ2-3; D is unclear. The V gene lost 2 bases and the J gene lost 2 bases, with 5 bases spanning the gap. The CDR3 consists of 13 residues. Germline CDR1 is MNHEY and CDR2 is SVGAGI. The CDR3 protein is CASSYEPTDTQYF. Here the CDR3 DNA reads TGTGCCAGCAGTTACGAGCCCACAGATACGCAGTATTTT.

This clone was counted only a few times. CDR3 amino acids: CASSFLFRGGRETQYF. The DNA for the CDR3 is TGTGCCAGCAGTTTCCTCTTTCGGGGGGGGAGGGAGACCCAGTACTTC. The chain carries TRBV28 and TRBJ2-5, with 8 bases aligning to TRBD2. The CDR3 extends over 16 amino acids. CDR1 and CDR2 from the germline V gene are MDHEN and SYDVKM. Germline trimming cut 3 bases from V and 5 bases from J; bases unmatched to any gene: 11.

The chain links TRBV7-9 to TRBJ1-4; 9 bases line up with TRBD1. The CDR3 is made up of 14 amino acids. Per germline, CDR1 SEHNR and CDR2 FQNEAQ (reference sequence). V lost 4 bases and J lost 8; bases outside the gene matches: 5. The CDR3 region is CASSSGTGREKLFF. The CDR3 DNA sequence: TGTGCCAGCAGCTCCGGGACAGGGAGGGAAAAACTGTTTTTT.

The chain uses TRBV5-1 and TRBJ2-7; D is perhaps TRBD1 (6 bases). Between the trimmed V and J ends, which lost 1 base and 2 bases, there was a span of 13 bases. CDR1 SGHRS and CDR2 YFSETQ come from the germline V gene. The CDR3 is 15 residues long. CDR3 DNA: TGCGCCAGCAGCTTGTTGCAGGGGCAACCCTACGAGCAGTACTTC. As protein: CASSLLQGQPYEQYF.

The chain recombines TRBV27 with TRBJ1-5, with D tentatively TRBD1 (6 bases). The CDR3 loop spans 14 amino acids. The V and J ends lost 4 bases and 3 bases respectively, with 10 bases between them. CDR1 MNHEY and CDR2 SMNVEV come from the germline V gene (reference sequence). CDR3 sequence reads: CASSSAGDNQPQHF. The CDR3 nucleotides read TGTGCCAGCAGTTCCGCAGGGGACAATCAGCCCCAGCATTTT.

As DNA, the CDR3 is TGTGCCAGCAGCTTGGTAGGGGGTAGTTCCTACGAGCAGTACTTC. It specifies CASSLVGGSSYEQYF. J is TRBJ2-7 and V is TRBV5-6; perhaps TRBD1 as D (6 bases). V was cut by 0 bases and J by 1 base, with 11 bases left in between. This CDR3 has 15 amino acids. Germline V CDR1 and CDR2: SGHDT, YYEEEE.

The chain uses TRBV28 and TRBJ2-2; D is unresolved. V was trimmed by 5 bases and J by 1 base, leaving 8 bases between them. CDR1 and CDR2 (germline): MDHEN, SYDVKM. This CDR3 has 14 residues. The DNA for the CDR3 is TGTGCCAGCAGTCTCGCAGGGAACACCGGGGAGCTGTTTTTT. Protein product: CASSLAGNTGELFF.

CDR3 nucleotide sequence: TGTGCCAGCAGCTGGAAGGGACAGCTGAACACTGAAGCTTTCTTT. Translation gives CASSWKGQLNTEAFF. The rearrangement joins TRBV13 to TRBJ1-1, with 7 bases aligning to TRBD1. The germline CDR1 and CDR2 sequences are PRHDT and FYEKMQ (reference sequence). CDR3 size: 15 residues. V trimming: 4 bases; J trimming: 0 bases; junction bases outside the gene matches: 5.

This sequence joins TRBV11-3 and TRBJ2-1; TRBD2 agrees at 11 bases. CDR3 size: 15 residues. Trimming cost V 5 bases and J 3 bases; bases outside gene matches: 3. Per the germline V gene, CDR1 is SGHNT and CDR2 is YENEEA. The CDR3, as DNA: TGTGCCAGCAGCGCGACTAGCGGGATCTACAATGAGCAGTTCTTC. It encodes CASSATSGIYNEQFF.

V gene TRBV12-3 or TRBV12-4 combines with J gene TRBJ2-1; possibly TRBD2 for D (5 bases). The CDR3 has 13 amino acids. Trimming shortened V by 2 bases and J by 6 bases, and 8 bases separated the two germline ends. The DNA of the CDR3 is TGTGCCAGCAGTTTACCCGGACTCAATGAGCAGTTCTTC. It specifies CASSLPGLNEQFF.

This clone has only one observation. The rearrangement uses TRBV7-8 and TRBJ2-1, with a possible D match to TRBD1 (5 bases). Trimming removed 10 bases from V and 2 bases from J, with 12 bases in between. From germline, CDR1 is SGHVS and CDR2 FQNEAQ. The CDR3 is made up of 13 amino acids. CDR3 DNA: TGTGCCACAGGGTTAGGCGCCTACAATGAGCAGTTCTTC. Translating gives CATGLGAYNEQFF. Full variable domain (missing parts from reference TRBV7-8 and TRBJ2-1): GAGVSQSPRYKVAKRGQDVALRCDPISGHVSLFWYQQALGQGPEFLTYFQNEAQLDKSGLPSDRFFAERPEGSVSTLKIQRTQQEDSAVYLCATGLGAYNEQFFGPGTRLTVL.

The rearrangement links TRBV19 to TRBJ2-1, with D possibly being TRBD2 (6 bases). Trimming shortened V by 4 bases and J by 11 bases, and 12 bases separated the two germline ends. The CDR3 covers 12 residues. The V gene's germline CDR1 is LNHDA and CDR2 SQIVND (reference sequence). CDR3 bases: TGTGCCAGTAGTAAAATAGCGGAGCAGCAGTTCTTC. Its translation is CASSKIAEQQFF.

This clone was found once. CDR3 nucleotides: TGCGCCAGCAGCCAAGGTGTGGACACTTACGAGCAGTACTTC. Encoded protein: CASSQGVDTYEQYF. The chain has TRBV4-1 and TRBJ2-7, with D perhaps TRBD1 (5 bases). The germline gives CDR1 MGHRA, CDR2 YSYEKL. This CDR3 contains 14 residues. V lost 1 base to trimming and J lost 4 bases, with 11 bases between them.

The chain couples TRBV28 to TRBJ2-7, with 7 bases fitting TRBD1. From germline, CDR1 is MDHEN and CDR2 SYDVKM. The CDR3 extends over 14 amino acids. The V and J ends lost 6 bases and 3 bases, in that order; junction bases with no gene match: 8. The DNA for the CDR3 is TGTGCCAGCAGCACCGGGACAGATCTCTACGAGCAGTACTTC. Residues: CASSTGTDLYEQYF.

The CDR3 sequence is CASDADRSTYEQYF. DNA for the CDR3: TGTGCCAGCGACGCGGACAGAAGTACCTACGAGCAGTACTTC. The genes are TRBV5-4 and TRBJ2-7, with D perhaps matching TRBD1 (6 bases). This CDR3 has 14 amino acids. The germline V and J ends were trimmed by 7 bases and 2 bases, with 16 bases remaining between them. Looked up from germline, CDR1 is SGHNT and CDR2 is YYREEE (reference sequence).

The chain couples TRBV5-4 to TRBJ2-2, with 8 nucleotides matching TRBD1. V shed 4 bases and J 3 bases; nucleotides not matched to a gene: 2. Germline V gene data show CDR1 as SGHNT and CDR2 as YYREEE (reference sequence). The CDR3 sequence is 14 residues long. DNA for the CDR3: TGTGCCAGCAGCCTGACAGGGGACACCGGGGAGCTGTTTTTT. Protein sequence: CASSLTGDTGELFF.

The genes are TRBV24-1 and TRBJ1-2; D gene uncertain. Germline CDR1 KGHDR, CDR2 SFDVKD. Trimming pared 5 bases from V and 2 bases from J, leaving 8 bases between. The CDR3 totals 13 residues. CDR3 residues: CATSGNPNYGYTF. Written as DNA, the CDR3 is TGTGCCACCAGTGGTAATCCGAACTATGGCTACACCTTC.